The source of this T cell receptor (beta chain) is a study of blood T cells in healthy people across ages (dated by TCRdb to the mid-2010s). In terms of the full investigation: Template switching captured roughly one uniquely barcoded TCR beta cDNA molecule per two T cells in model experiments. To track age-related changes in TCR beta repertoire diversity, the study relied on deep sequencing normalized with unique cDNA molecular identifiers. The donors were divided into four age groups: young (average around 15 years), middle-aged (around 41), aged (around 59) and long-lived (about 84). To avoid experimental bias, donors of different ages were spread randomly across the sequencing lanes. Using the same blood draw, the study looked at two additional independent replicas of 1 million unique cDNA reads for two donors, one aged 18 to 29 and the other aged 80 or older.

The CDR3 runs 15 amino acids, cysteine and phenylalanine included. The DNA shown is the 45-base CDR3, in frame from base 1. According to the germline V gene, CDR1 reads SGHTA and CDR2 reads FQGNSA. Library creation used 5' RACE. A second PCR of about 6 to 12 cycles was run with a J-beta primer mix and a sample-barcoded 5' primer. Each TCR beta cDNA molecule received a unique molecular identifier from a template-switch 5' adaptor carrying 12 random nucleotides. At least 3 million CDR3-containing paired-end reads were obtained from each sample. All of the RNA was converted into first-strand cDNA using the Mint cDNA synthesis kit, with a TRBC-specific oligonucleotide serving as the primer. Following uracil-DNA glycosylase treatment, a first 18-cycle PCR with universal primers M1SS and BC2_uni_R was performed on all cDNA. The authors processed their data as follows. Normalization of each sample was performed by random selection of 1 million high-quality reads, each carrying a distinct molecular identifier. Instead of being binned into consensus sequences, reads with shared molecular identifiers were discarded. CDR3 identification, clonotype clustering and error correction used MiTCR with a Q25 quality threshold and the strictest error-elimination algorithm. A nonparametric unseen species model using Euler transformation provided a lower-bound estimate of total TCR beta diversity. TCRdb applied fastp at Q25 and MiXCR to the public reads, then kept only in-frame beta chains. Each entry merges the rows of one CDR3 protein and shows their most common DNA and genes. These V and J calls rely on TCRdb rather than the paper's analysis. The sample profile shows fewer than 2 million distinct CDR3 sequences; around 40% of them were found once. Approximately 22% of the sample is in the top ten clones.

A remark on this clonotype: Its antigen specificity is not known. At one end, the junction sequence differs from germline, possibly due to a read error.

Donors were roughly 40 systemically healthy Caucasian individuals from Russia aged roughly 6 to 90 years. Each donor gave ten milliliters of peripheral blood, drawn into EDTA-treated Vacutainer tubes. Ficoll-Paque density-gradient centrifugation was used to isolate PBMCs, with at least 7 million per sample. Total RNA, at least 5 micrograms per sample, was extracted from PBMCs with Trizol reagent. Naive CD45RAhigh/CD27high T cell percentages were measured by flow cytometry on a PBMC aliquot from every donor. General findings and caveats noted by the study authors: The percentage of naive T cells measured by flow cytometry correlated strongly with observed TCR beta diversity. Compared with the aged group, the long-lived group had more naive CD4+ T cells, fewer expanded clones and increased TCR diversity, suggesting age selection. Conclusive comparison of naive and antigen-experienced compartments was prevented by the profiling of bulk unsorted PBMCs. Estimates of total diversity based on one million sequenced T cells were considered lower bounds and underestimates. As age increased, observed TCR beta diversity per million T cells dropped in a roughly linear way, and a significant reduction was already evident by age 40. Donor CMV infection status was unknown, potentially confounding age-related changes in expanded clonotypes.

The chain is made from TRBV7-2 and TRBJ1-2; the best D guess is TRBD1, with 6 bases matching. Sequencing used blood. The sequence was obtained from a human donor in good health. The bases read TGTGCCGGCAGCTTAGGAACAGGGACAAGATGGGGCTACACCTTC. This translates into CAGSLGTGTRWGYTF.